These 3 T cell receptor beta chains were all obtained from the same sample, sequenced in a study of beta chain features in type 1 diabetes. Every bit of the isolated RNA underwent reverse transcription, so sequencing read expressed TCRB transcripts. Some clones are missing from TCRdb's copy, which holds only in-frame ones; the method was immunoSEQ multiplex PCR. The table has about 620,000 clones, roughly a sixth seen once. Sequencing used naive CD4+ T cells from blood. Receptors were obtained from a man aged 18 to 30 in good health.

This clone was seen more than once but under ten times. The rearrangement uses TRBV28 and TRBJ2-5, with TRBD2 as a possible D gene (7 bases). Germline V gene data show CDR1 as MDHEN and CDR2 as SYDVKM. V lost 4 bases to trimming and J lost 6 bases, with 18 bases between them. This CDR3 contains 15 residues. The CDR3: CASSSTSGGRKTQYF. In DNA form, the CDR3 reads TGTGCCAGCAGTTCCACCTCGGGGGGCCGGAAGACCCAGTACTTC.

This clone has more than one count but fewer than ten. The V call is TRBV9, the J call TRBJ1-1, with a possible D match to TRBD1 (5 bases). Germline V lookup: CDR1 SGDLS, CDR2 YYNGEE. The CDR3 is 15 residues long. Trimming pared 1 base from V and 3 bases from J, leaving 13 bases between. CDR3 loop: CASSVRPQGDTEAFF. CDR3 nucleotide sequence: TGTGCCAGCAGCGTACGGCCCCAAGGGGACACTGAAGCTTTCTTT. Full variable domain (rest looked up from reference TRBV9 and TRBJ1-1): DSGVTQTPKHLITATGQRVTLRCSPRSGDLSVYWYQQSLDQGLQFLIQYYNGEERAKGNILERFSAQQFPDLHSELNLSSLELGDSALYFCASSVRPQGDTEAFFGQGTRLTVV.

This clone was picked up a small number of times. CDR3 sequence reads: CASSIRGKETQYF. DNA for the CDR3: TGTGCCAGTAGTATCAGGGGTAAGGAGACCCAGTACTTC. The chain uses TRBV19 and TRBJ2-5; D is perhaps TRBD1 (6 bases). The ends were cut back, 3 bases at V and 5 bases at J, with 10 bases in the middle. This CDR3 has 13 residues. Germline V lookup: CDR1 LNHDA, CDR2 SQIVND (reference sequence).